Below, 10 T cell receptor beta chains from the same sample are listed, as sequenced in a study of shared clonotypes between healthy human individuals. Sequencing was performed with immunoSEQ multiplex PCR; in TCRdb, only in-frame clones are kept and a portion is missing. The table has a few million clones, less than 95% seen once; the top ten hold approximately 0.39%. The sample taken for sequencing was naive CD4+ T cells from PBMCs. The subset: CD45RA+ positively selected. Receptor source: a man aged 18 to 35 in good health. Some clones in this sample may be carry-over from other donors' samples.

This chain joins TRBV7-9 and TRBJ1-4; D not resolved. The CDR3 is made up of 16 amino acids. V was clipped by 3 bases and J by 8 bases, with 19 bases between them. The germline gives CDR1 SEHNR, CDR2 FQNEAQ (reference sequence). The CDR3 reads CASSFEGLPLGEKLFF. CDR3 sequence (DNA): TGTGCCAGCAGCTTCGAAGGGCTTCCTTTGGGGGAAAAACTGTTTTTT.

The rearrangement uses TRBV7-2 and TRBJ2-2, with D unclear. Trimming took off 5 bases at V and 6 bases at J, with 13 bases between the two ends. The CDR3 consists of 14 residues. In germline, CDR1 is SGHTA, CDR2 FQGNSA. Here the CDR3 reads CASSARAFPGELFF. CDR3 nucleotide sequence: TGTGCCAGCAGCGCCAGAGCGTTCCCCGGGGAGCTGTTTTTT.

The chain joins TRBV11-2 to TRBJ1-3, with 7 bases aligning to TRBD1. Germline values: CDR1 SGHAT, CDR2 FQNNGV. This CDR3 spans 17 amino acids. V was clipped by 4 bases and J by 3 bases; unmatched bases: 12. The CDR3 loop reads CASSSLPTGTYGNTIYF. CDR3 bases: TGTGCCAGCAGCTCCCTCCCGACAGGGACATATGGAAACACCATATATTTT.

The rearrangement uses TRBV9 and TRBJ2-1, with TRBD1 as a possible D gene (5 bases). CDR1 and CDR2 (germline): SGDLS, YYNGEE. This CDR3 comprises 15 residues. The V end lost 4 bases, the J end lost 6 bases, and 17 bases lay between the germline ends. CDR3: CASSIQGGQFNEQFF. CDR3 DNA sequence: TGTGCCAGCAGCATCCAGGGCGGTCAGTTCAATGAGCAGTTCTTC.

The chain links TRBV28 to TRBJ2-1; 10 nucleotides align to TRBD1. This CDR3 comprises 15 residues. Looked up from germline, CDR1 is MDHEN and CDR2 is SYDVKM. Germline trimming cut 6 bases from V and 0 bases from J; bases unmatched to any gene: 2. In nucleotides, the CDR3 is TGTGCCAGCAGCTGGACAGGGGGCTCCTACAATGAGCAGTTCTTC. This codes for CASSWTGGSYNEQFF.

The V gene is TRBV5-1, the J gene TRBJ2-1, with unresolved D. The CDR3 length is 13 residues. Trimming shortened V by 4 bases and J by 7 bases, and 12 bases separated the two germline ends. CDR1 and CDR2 (germline): SGHRS, YFSETQ. CDR3 in amino acids: CASSQSWANEQFF. The CDR3 region has the DNA TGCGCCAGCAGCCAGTCGTGGGCAAATGAGCAGTTCTTC.

The gene calls are TRBV7-3 and TRBJ2-2; D gene unclear. Per germline, CDR1 SGHTA and CDR2 FQGTGA. CDR3 length: 13 amino acids. The V gene lost 2 bases and the J gene lost 6 bases, with 7 bases spanning the gap. CDR3 amino acids: CASSLGVSGELFF. DNA of the CDR3: TGTGCCAGCAGCTTAGGGGTATCCGGGGAGCTGTTTTTT.

This rearrangement joins TRBV19 to TRBJ2-7; perhaps TRBD1 as D (5 bases). Germline V gives CDR1 LNHDA, CDR2 SQIVND (reference sequence). The CDR3 sequence is 11 residues long. The CDR3 DNA follows: TGTGCAGATCGGCCTGGGGCCGAGCAGTACTTC. It codes for CADRPGAEQYF.

The chain employs TRBV29-1 and TRBJ1-2; D call uncertain. CDR3 length: 12 residues. V lost 6 bases, J lost 0 bases, and 8 bases lay in between. Germline CDR1 is SQVTM and CDR2 is ANQGSEA. The CDR3 protein is CSVSSSNYGYTF. The CDR3, as DNA: TGCAGCGTAAGTTCCTCTAACTATGGCTACACCTTC.

This chain links TRBV5-1 with TRBJ2-5; D is possibly TRBD2 (6 bases). The germline CDR1 and CDR2 sequences are SGHRS and YFSETQ. The CDR3 has 15 residues. V lost 4 bases, J lost 2 bases, and 15 bases lay in between. The CDR3 reads CASSPLSGEQETQYF. Here the CDR3 DNA reads TGCGCCAGCAGCCCTCTGTCGGGGGAGCAAGAGACCCAGTACTTC.